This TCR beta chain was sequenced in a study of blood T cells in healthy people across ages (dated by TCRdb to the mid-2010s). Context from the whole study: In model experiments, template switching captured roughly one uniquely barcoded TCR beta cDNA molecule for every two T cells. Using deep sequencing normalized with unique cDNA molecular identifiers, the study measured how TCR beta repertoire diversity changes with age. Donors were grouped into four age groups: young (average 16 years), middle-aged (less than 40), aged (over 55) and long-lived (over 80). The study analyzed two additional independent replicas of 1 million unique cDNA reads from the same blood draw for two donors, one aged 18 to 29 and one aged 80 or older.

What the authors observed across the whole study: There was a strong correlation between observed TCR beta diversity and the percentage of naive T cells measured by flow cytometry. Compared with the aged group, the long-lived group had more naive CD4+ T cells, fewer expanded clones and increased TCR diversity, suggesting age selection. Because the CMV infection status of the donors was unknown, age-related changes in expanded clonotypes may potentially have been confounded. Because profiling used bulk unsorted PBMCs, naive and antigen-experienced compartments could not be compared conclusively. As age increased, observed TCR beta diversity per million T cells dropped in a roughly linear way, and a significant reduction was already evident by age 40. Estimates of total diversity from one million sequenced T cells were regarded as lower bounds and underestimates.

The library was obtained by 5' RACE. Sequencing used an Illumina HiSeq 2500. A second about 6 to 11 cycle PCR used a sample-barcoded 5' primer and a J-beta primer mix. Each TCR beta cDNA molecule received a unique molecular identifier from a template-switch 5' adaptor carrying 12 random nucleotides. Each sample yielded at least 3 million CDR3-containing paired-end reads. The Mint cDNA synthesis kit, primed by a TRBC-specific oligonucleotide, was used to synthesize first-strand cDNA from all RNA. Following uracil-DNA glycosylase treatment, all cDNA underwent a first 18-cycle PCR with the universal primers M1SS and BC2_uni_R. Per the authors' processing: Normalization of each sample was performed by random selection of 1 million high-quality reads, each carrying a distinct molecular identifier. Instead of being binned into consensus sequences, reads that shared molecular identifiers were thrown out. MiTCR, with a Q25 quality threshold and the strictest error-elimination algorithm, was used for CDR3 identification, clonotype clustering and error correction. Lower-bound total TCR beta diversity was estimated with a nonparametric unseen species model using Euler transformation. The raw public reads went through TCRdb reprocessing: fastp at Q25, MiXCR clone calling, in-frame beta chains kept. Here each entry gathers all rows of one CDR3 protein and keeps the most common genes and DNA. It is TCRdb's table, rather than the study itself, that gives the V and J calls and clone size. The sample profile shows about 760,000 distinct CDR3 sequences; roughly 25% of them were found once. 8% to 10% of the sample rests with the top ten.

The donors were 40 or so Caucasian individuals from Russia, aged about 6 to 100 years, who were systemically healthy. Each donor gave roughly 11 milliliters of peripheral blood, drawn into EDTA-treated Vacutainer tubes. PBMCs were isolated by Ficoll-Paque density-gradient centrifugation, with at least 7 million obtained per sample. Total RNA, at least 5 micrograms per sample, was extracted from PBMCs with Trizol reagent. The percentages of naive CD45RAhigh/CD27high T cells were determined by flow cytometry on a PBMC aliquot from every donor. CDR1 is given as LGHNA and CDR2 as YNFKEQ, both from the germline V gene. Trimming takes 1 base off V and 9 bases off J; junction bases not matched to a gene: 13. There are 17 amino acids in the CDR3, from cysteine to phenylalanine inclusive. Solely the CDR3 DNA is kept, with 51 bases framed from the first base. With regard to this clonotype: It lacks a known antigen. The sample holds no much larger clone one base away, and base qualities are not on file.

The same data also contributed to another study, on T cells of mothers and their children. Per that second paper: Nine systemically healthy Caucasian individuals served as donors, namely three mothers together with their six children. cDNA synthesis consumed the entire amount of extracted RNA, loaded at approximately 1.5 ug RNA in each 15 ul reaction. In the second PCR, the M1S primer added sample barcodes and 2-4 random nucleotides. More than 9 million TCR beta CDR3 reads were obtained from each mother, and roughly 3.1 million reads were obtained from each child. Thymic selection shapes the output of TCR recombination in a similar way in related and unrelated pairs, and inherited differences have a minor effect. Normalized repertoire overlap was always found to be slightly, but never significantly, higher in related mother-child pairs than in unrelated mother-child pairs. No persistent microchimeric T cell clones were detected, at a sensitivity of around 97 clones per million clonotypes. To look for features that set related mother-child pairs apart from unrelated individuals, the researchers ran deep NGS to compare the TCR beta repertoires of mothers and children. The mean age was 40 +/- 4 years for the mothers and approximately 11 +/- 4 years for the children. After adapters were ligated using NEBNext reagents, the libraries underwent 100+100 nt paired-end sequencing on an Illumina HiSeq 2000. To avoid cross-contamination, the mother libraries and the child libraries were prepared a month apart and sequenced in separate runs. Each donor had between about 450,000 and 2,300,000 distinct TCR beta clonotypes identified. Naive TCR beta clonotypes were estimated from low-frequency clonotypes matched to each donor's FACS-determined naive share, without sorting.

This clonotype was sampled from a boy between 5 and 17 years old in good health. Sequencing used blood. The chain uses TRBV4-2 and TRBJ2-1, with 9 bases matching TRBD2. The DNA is TGTGCCAGCAGCCAAGGGAGTTATGGCGGGAGGGCCCTTGAGCAGTTCTTC. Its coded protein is CASSQGSYGGRALEQFF.